This paragraph reports one T cell receptor beta chain. This receptor's antigen is unknown. The input lacks base qualities; no much larger clone sits a single base away. This sample was included in a study of blood T cells in healthy people across ages (dated by TCRdb to the mid-2010s). Notes on the research overall: In model experiments, roughly one uniquely barcoded TCR beta cDNA molecule per two T cells was captured by template switching. Using deep sequencing normalized with unique cDNA molecular identifiers, the study measured how TCR beta repertoire diversity changes with age. Four age groups were formed from the donors: young (average approximately 15 years), middle-aged (approximately 39), aged (roughly 58) and long-lived (about 75). Using the same blood draw, the study looked at two additional independent replicas of 1 million unique cDNA reads for two donors, one aged 18 to 30 and the other aged 80 or older. Overall results and qualifications from the work: Observed TCR beta diversity per million T cells fell roughly linearly with age, and a significant reduction was already apparent by age around 39. Bulk unsorted PBMC profiling prevented conclusive comparison of naive and antigen-experienced compartments. Estimates of total diversity based on one million sequenced T cells were regarded as lower bounds and as underestimates. Because donor CMV infection status was unknown, age-related changes in expanded clonotypes were potentially confounded. The long-lived group showed more naive CD4+ T cells, fewer expanded clones and increased TCR diversity than the aged group, suggesting age selection. The percentage of naive T cells measured by flow cytometry correlated strongly with observed TCR beta diversity.

The library came from 5' RACE. TCRdb names Illumina HiSeq 2500 as the instrument used. A second PCR of roughly 6 to 12 cycles was performed with a sample-barcoded 5' primer and a J-beta primer mix. A template-switch 5' adaptor carrying 12 random nucleotides introduced a unique molecular identifier onto each TCR beta cDNA molecule. Each sample yielded at least 2.5 million CDR3-containing paired-end reads. The Mint cDNA synthesis kit, primed by a TRBC-specific oligonucleotide, was used to synthesize first-strand cDNA from all RNA. Following uracil-DNA glycosylase treatment, all cDNA underwent a first 18-cycle PCR with the universal primers M1SS and BC2_uni_R. The original methods were these. Normalization of each sample was performed by random selection of 1 million high-quality reads, each carrying a distinct molecular identifier. Instead of being binned into consensus sequences, reads with shared molecular identifiers were discarded. MiTCR, set to a Q25 quality threshold and the strictest error-elimination algorithm, was used for CDR3 identification, clonotype clustering and error correction. A nonparametric unseen species model using Euler transformation provided a lower-bound estimate of total TCR beta diversity. The public reads were reprocessed in TCRdb via fastp at Q25 and MiXCR, keeping in-frame beta chains. Each entry merges the rows of one CDR3 protein and shows their most common DNA and genes. Clone size and V and J calls follow TCRdb, not the original study. The sample records about 930,000 distinct CDR3 sequences, around 29% of which are singletons. Of the sample, 10% is held by the ten largest clones.

V and J lose 0 bases and 13 bases, and a span of 21 bases separates them. The CDR3 runs 15 amino acids, cysteine and phenylalanine included. Just the 45-base CDR3 DNA is kept, in frame starting at base 1. Reading the germline V gene gives CDR1 LGHNA and CDR2 YSLEER. Donors were a few dozen systemically healthy Caucasian individuals from Russia aged roughly 6 to 100 years. Ten milliliters of peripheral blood were drawn from each donor into EDTA-treated Vacutainer tubes. Ficoll-Paque density-gradient centrifugation was used to isolate PBMCs, with at least 6.5 million obtained per sample. Total RNA was extracted from PBMCs with Trizol reagent, with at least 5.5 micrograms obtained per sample. Naive CD45RAhigh/CD27high T cell percentages were measured by flow cytometry on a PBMC aliquot from every donor. The same sample was also used in a study of T cells of mothers and their children. As the second study states: Nine systemically healthy Caucasian individuals served as donors, namely three mothers together with their six children. cDNA synthesis used all of the extracted RNA, with approximately 1.6 ug of RNA in each 15 ul reaction. In the second PCR, the M1S primer introduced both the sample barcodes and 2-4 random nucleotides. More than 8 million TCR beta CDR3 reads were obtained from each mother, and some 3.3 million reads were obtained from each child. TCR recombination output is similarly shaped by thymic selection in related and unrelated pairs, with a minor effect exerted by inherited differences. Normalized repertoire overlap was always found to be slightly, but never significantly, higher in related mother-child pairs than in unrelated mother-child pairs. No persistent microchimeric T cell clones were detected, at a sensitivity of approximately 100 clones per million clonotypes. Deep NGS was used in the study to compare the TCR beta repertoires of mothers and children and to look for features that separate related mother-child pairs from unrelated individuals. Mothers averaged around 40 +/- 4 years of age and children averaged roughly 12 +/- 4 years. Libraries were sequenced on Illumina HiSeq 2000 with 100+100 nt paired-end reads after adapter ligation with NEBNext reagents. To prevent cross-contamination, the mother and child libraries were prepared one month apart and sequenced in separate runs. Between roughly 450,000 and 2,000,000 distinct TCR beta clonotypes were identified per donor. Naive TCR beta clonotypes were estimated from low-frequency clonotypes matched to each donor's FACS-determined naive share, without sorting.

The sequencing sample was made of blood. Here the chain combines TRBV4-3 and TRBJ1-2; TRBD1 could be the D gene, as 6 bases match. The sequence derives from a woman in her thirties or forties in good health. The CDR3 reads as follows: CASSQEQGLFYGFTF. At the DNA level, the sequence is TGCGCCAGCAGCCAAGAACAGGGATTATTCTATGGATTCACCTTC.